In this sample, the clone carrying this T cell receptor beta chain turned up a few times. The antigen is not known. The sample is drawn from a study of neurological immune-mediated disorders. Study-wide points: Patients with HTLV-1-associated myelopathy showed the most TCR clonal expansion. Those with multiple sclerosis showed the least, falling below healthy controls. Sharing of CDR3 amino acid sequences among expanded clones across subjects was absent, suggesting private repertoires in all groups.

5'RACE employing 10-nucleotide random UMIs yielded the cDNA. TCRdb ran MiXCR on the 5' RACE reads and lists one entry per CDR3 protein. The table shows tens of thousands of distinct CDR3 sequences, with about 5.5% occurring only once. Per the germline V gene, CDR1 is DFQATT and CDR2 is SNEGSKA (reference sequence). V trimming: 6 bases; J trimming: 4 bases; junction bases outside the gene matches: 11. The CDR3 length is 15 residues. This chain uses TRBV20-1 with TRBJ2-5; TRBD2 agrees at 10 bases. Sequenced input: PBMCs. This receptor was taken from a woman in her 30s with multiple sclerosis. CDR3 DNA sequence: TGCAGTGCCAGTCTAGCGGGGGTTTATGGAGAGACCCAGTACTTC. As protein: CSASLAGVYGETQYF.